The table lists the clone carrying this T cell receptor beta chain with many counts. V was clipped by 0 bases and J by 4 bases, with 9 bases between them. CDR1 is DFQATT and CDR2 is SNEGSKA in the germline V gene (reference sequence). The CDR3 has 13 residues. Diagnosis rested on symptoms, serum thyroxine and TRAb, thyroid ultrasound, and orbital computed tomography. This entry comes from a study of T cells in Graves' hyperthyroidism and ophthalmopathy. RNA transcripts served as the template for amplifying TCR beta CDR3 regions. The TCR CDR3 was amplified in a first-round RT-PCR using the HTBI primer set. TCRdb re-called the multiplex PCR reads through MiXCR, storing one row per CDR3 protein. Among under 300,000 distinct CDR3 sequences listed, roughly an eighth were seen once.

V usage is TRBV20-1 and J usage is TRBJ1-1; D not resolved. This receptor was identified in a woman between 40 and 50 years old with Graves' hyperthyroidism. Input material: blood. The CDR3 reads CSARDGVGTEAFF. CDR3 nucleotide sequence: TGCAGTGCTAGAGATGGGGTTGGCACTGAAGCTTTCTTT.